This T cell receptor (beta chain) stems from a study of graft-versus-host responses after intestinal transplantation. Study-wide context: Tacrolimus and steroids were given for three to four years to all recipients after anti-thymocyte globulin induction.

V was shortened by 8 bases and J by 7 bases, with 17 bases between the two germline ends. This CDR3 contains 14 residues. The V gene's germline CDR1 is LNHDA and CDR2 SQIVND (reference sequence). Study results and caveats: Allograft graft-versus-host to host-versus-graft clonal ratios ran high in patients with graft-donor T cell macrochimerism. Peak GvH clone levels in circulation were associated with early post-transplant HvG declines.

Assay: immunoSEQ multiplex PCR; the TCRdb copy retains only in-frame clones and omits some. The sample lists approximately 82,000 clones, around 91% occurring once. As for this clone: Its antigen is unknown.

The chain couples TRBV19 to TRBJ1-4; D gene ambiguous. This sequence was found in a human donor who received an intestinal transplant. The sample here was unstimulated CD4+ T cells sorted from spleen or lymph node cells, taken before intestinal transplant. CDR3: CASCRFDGCEKLFF. In nucleotides, the CDR3 is TGTGCCAGTTGCAGGTTTGATGGGTGTGAAAAACTGTTTTTT.